This TCR beta chain was sequenced for a study of beta chain features in type 1 diabetes. Trimming cost V 6 bases and J 1 base; bases outside gene matches: 6. The CDR3 spans 14 residues. Germline CDR1 and CDR2: MDHEN and SYDVKM. This clone has a handful of counts. Every bit of the isolated RNA underwent reverse transcription, so sequencing read expressed TCRB transcripts. Deep immunoSEQ sequencing covered naive, central memory and regulatory T cell samples. Here immunoSEQ multiplex PCR was the method, and the copy in TCRdb shows in-frame clones only, minus some. The table has about 370,000 clones, roughly 16% seen once.

J is TRBJ2-7 and V is TRBV28; 7 bases map to TRBD1. The sequencing sample was made of naive CD4+ T cells from blood. The clonotype originates from a woman aged 18-29 years in good health. This CDR3 is CASRPGQPSYEQYF. The CDR3 coding sequence is TGTGCCAGCAGGCCGGGACAGCCTTCCTACGAGCAGTACTTC.